These 23 T cell receptor beta chains were all obtained from the same sample, sequenced in a study of T cell repertoires in ileal Crohn's disease. TCRdb's table, derived via immunoSEQ multiplex PCR, lists solely in-frame clones and lacks some. Altogether a few thousand clones are present, nearly 97% being singletons, with the ten largest covering around 0.3%. The material sequenced was ileal tissue. These receptors all stem from an adult with Crohn's disease.

The chain carries TRBV10-3 and TRBJ1-5; no firm D call. The CDR3 consists of 13 residues. Germline V gene sequence: CDR1 ENHRY, CDR2 SYGVKD. Trimming took off 1 base at V and 6 bases at J, with 7 bases between the two ends. The CDR3 sequence is CAISELSGQPQHF. DNA of the CDR3: TGTGCCATCAGTGAGTTGTCGGGTCAGCCCCAGCATTTT.

The chain links TRBV7-2 to TRBJ1-1; the match to TRBD1 covers 7 bases. CDR1 and CDR2 (germline): SGHTA, FQGNSA. V was pared by 6 bases and J by 0 bases, with 4 bases of the junction left unmatched. The CDR3 extends over 14 amino acids. The CDR3 coding sequence is TGTGCCAGCAGTCGGGGACAGATGAACACTGAAGCTTTCTTT. Amino acid sequence: CASSRGQMNTEAFF.

The chain carries TRBV6-5 and TRBJ1-4, with unresolved D. The CDR3 has 12 amino acids. Germline V gives CDR1 MNHEY, CDR2 SVGAGI. V was clipped by 8 bases and J by 3 bases, with 7 bases between them. In DNA, the CDR3 is TGTGCCAGCGGTGGCCCTAATGAAAAACTGTTTTTT. Its translation is CASGGPNEKLFF.

This clone was seen once. The chain uses TRBV7-8 and TRBJ1-6, with D possibly matching TRBD1 (5 bases). V gave up 7 bases and J gave up 3 bases, with 10 bases separating them. The germline gives CDR1 SGHVS, CDR2 FQNEAQ. This CDR3 has 14 residues. CDR3 nucleotides: TGTGCCAGCACCTTGGGGCACTATAATTCACCCCTCCACTTT. It translates to CASTLGHYNSPLHF.

CDR3 amino acids: CASSFNTGANYGYTF. DNA for the CDR3: TGTGCCAGCAGCTTCAATACAGGGGCTAACTATGGCTACACCTTC. The gene calls are TRBV7-8 and TRBJ1-2; TRBD1 matches at 7 bases. In germline, CDR1 is SGHVS, CDR2 FQNEAQ. The junction had 4 bases not matched to a gene; V was cut back by 3 bases and J by 0 bases. The CDR3 has 15 residues.

The chain is built from TRBV5-4 and TRBJ1-6; D is possibly TRBD1 (6 bases). The CDR3 has 16 residues. Trimming stripped 0 bases from V and 9 bases from J, with 16 bases between. Germline-derived CDR1 and CDR2 are SGHNT and YYREEE (reference sequence). CDR3 sequence: CASSLDSGGKGSPLHF. In DNA form, the CDR3 reads TGTGCCAGCAGCTTGGACAGCGGGGGCAAAGGTTCACCCCTCCACTTT.

CDR3 nucleotides: TGTGCCAGCAGCTTGACATCAGGGGTTGGGGCCAACGTCCTGACTTTC. This gives the protein CASSLTSGVGANVLTF. The chain links TRBV5-4 to TRBJ2-6; weak D call: TRBD1 (6 bases). V lost 1 base and J lost 3, with 11 bases in between. The germline gives CDR1 SGHNT, CDR2 YYREEE (reference sequence). The CDR3 is 16 amino acids.

The sample holds one count of this clone. The V and J genes are TRBV15 and TRBJ1-3; D may be TRBD1 (5 bases). Germline loops: CDR1 LNHNV, CDR2 YYDKDF (reference sequence). CDR3 length: 16 amino acids. V lost 0 bases to trimming and J lost 0 bases, with 9 bases between them. The chain's CDR3 is CATSRDPGPSGNTIYF. CDR3 coding DNA: TGTGCCACCAGCAGAGACCCAGGGCCCTCTGGAAACACCATATATTTT.

The sample holds a few counts of this clone. V and J are TRBV2 and TRBJ1-4; D is perhaps TRBD1 (5 bases). This CDR3 comprises 13 residues. CDR1 SNHLY and CDR2 FYNNEI come from the germline V gene. Between the trimmed V and J ends, which lost 7 bases and 8 bases, there was a span of 14 bases. This chain's CDR3 is CASTRRGYEKLFF. CDR3 nucleotide sequence: TGTGCCAGCACGAGACGGGGGTACGAAAAACTGTTTTTT.

CDR3 coding DNA: TGTGCCAGCAGCGTAGTCGGCAGGGAGGCTGGAAACACCATATATTTT. Amino acids: CASSVVGREAGNTIYF. This chain links TRBV9 with TRBJ1-3; the D gene is possibly TRBD1 (5 bases). The germline V gene encodes CDR1 SGDLS and CDR2 YYNGEE. This CDR3 spans 16 amino acids. V was pared by 0 bases and J by 2 bases, with 12 bases between.

The chain combines TRBV7-2 with TRBJ2-7; D gene unclear. V was pared by 2 bases and J by 6 bases, with 5 bases between. The CDR3 is 11 residues long. Germline assignment: CDR1 SGHTA and CDR2 FQGNSA. CDR3 in amino acids: CASSLFSEQYF. As DNA, the CDR3 is TGTGCCAGCAGCTTATTTAGCGAGCAGTACTTC. The whole variable domain, remainder taken from reference TRBV7-2 and TRBJ2-7, is GAGVSQSPSNKVTEKGKDVELRCDPISGHTALYWYRQSLGQGLEFLIYFQGNSAPDKSGLPSDRFSAERTGGSVSTLTIQRTQQEDSAVYLCASSLFSEQYFGPGTRLTVT.

The chain has TRBV9 and TRBJ2-3; tentatively, D is TRBD2 (7 bases). The CDR3 length is 15 residues. Trimming took off 9 bases at V and 2 bases at J, with 19 bases between the two ends. CDR1 is SGDLS, CDR2 YYNGEE, per germline. In DNA form, the CDR3 reads TGTGCCACAAGCGCTTCGGCGGGGGCCACAGATACGCAGTATTTT. Its protein is CATSASAGATDTQYF.

The rearrangement links TRBV19 to TRBJ2-1; D might be TRBD1 (8 bases). Trimming stripped 6 bases from V and 4 bases from J, with 16 bases between. The V gene's germline CDR1 is LNHDA and CDR2 SQIVND (reference sequence). The CDR3 contains 15 residues. The CDR3 region is CASSGRTGFYNEQFF. For the CDR3, the DNA is TGTGCCAGTAGCGGGAGGACAGGGTTTTACAATGAGCAGTTCTTC.

The chain couples TRBV5-5 to TRBJ2-7; no clear D. Germline V gene sequence: CDR1 SGHKS, CDR2 YYEKEE (reference sequence). Trimming pared 0 bases from V and 1 base from J, leaving 8 bases between. The CDR3 is 14 amino acids. The CDR3 is CASSLADKSYEQYF. CDR3 nucleotide sequence: TGTGCCAGCAGCTTGGCCGACAAATCCTACGAGCAGTACTTC. Combining the CDR3 with reference TRBV5-5 and TRBJ2-7 gives the whole variable domain DAGVTQSPTHLIKTRGQQVTLRCSPISGHKSVSWYQQVLGQGPQFIFQYYEKEERGRGNFPDRFSARQFPNYSSELNVNALLLGDSALYLCASSLADKSYEQYFGPGTRLTVT.

The gene calls are TRBV5-6 and TRBJ1-2; possible D gene TRBD1, 5 bases. Trimming left V 0 bases short and J 5 bases short, with 11 bases between. The CDR3 has 14 amino acids. Germline CDR1 is SGHDT and CDR2 is YYEEEE. In DNA, the CDR3 is TGTGCCAGCAGCTTGGCGGCCAGGACATATGGCTACACCTTC. Residues: CASSLAARTYGYTF.

The V gene is TRBV7-8, the J gene TRBJ2-7; 12 bases map to TRBD1. Germline values: CDR1 SGHVS, CDR2 FQNEAQ. V gave up 0 bases and J gave up 7 bases; unmatched junction bases: 7. CDR3 length: 16 residues. The CDR3 loop is CASSLARGTGGFEQYV. CDR3 bases: TGTGCCAGCAGCTTAGCCAGGGGGACAGGGGGCTTTGAGCAGTACGTC.

This chain connects TRBV5-4 to TRBJ1-4, with D possibly TRBD1 on 5 matching bases. Germline V gene sequence: CDR1 SGHNT, CDR2 YYREEE (reference sequence). V shed 0 bases and J shed 7 bases, with 16 bases lying between them. The CDR3 contains 16 residues. CDR3 in amino acids: CASSLGMRGRGEKLFF. Here the CDR3 DNA reads TGTGCCAGCAGCTTGGGAATGCGGGGCCGTGGTGAAAAACTGTTTTTT.

The V gene is TRBV6-5, the J gene TRBJ1-5, with a weak D call TRBD1 (6 bases). Germline CDR1 is MNHEY and CDR2 is SVGAGI. This CDR3 contains 15 residues. V lost 0 bases, J lost 3 bases, and 9 bases lay in between. CDR3 in amino acids: CASSYSQGNNQPQHF. For the CDR3, the DNA is TGTGCCAGCAGTTACTCCCAGGGGAACAATCAGCCCCAGCATTTT.

This clone has just one count. The chain uses TRBV7-9 and TRBJ1-4, with TRBD1 matching over 7 bases. The CDR3 runs 15 residues. V lost 7 bases and J lost 5; bases outside the gene matches: 10. Germline V gives CDR1 SEHNR, CDR2 FQNEAQ (reference sequence). The CDR3 nucleotides are TGTGCCAGCACCGGGACAGACAACTGGAATGAAAAACTGTTTTTT. Protein product: CASTGTDNWNEKLFF.

This chain uses TRBV19 with TRBJ1-2; the D is unclear. Per the germline V gene, CDR1 is LNHDA and CDR2 is SQIVND (reference sequence). The V and J ends lost 3 bases and 1 base respectively, with 9 bases between them. The length of the CDR3 is 14 residues. CDR3 nucleotide sequence: TGTGCCAGTAGTATGGAGTCGAGTAACTATGGCTACACCTTC. Amino acid sequence: CASSMESSNYGYTF.

About this clone: A junction end diverges from the germline sequence, so it may reflect a read error. The rearrangement joins TRBV6-5 to TRBJ1-2; TRBD1 agrees at 8 bases. Germline assignment: CDR1 MNHEY and CDR2 SVGAGI. The CDR3 totals 12 residues. CDR3 DNA: TGTGCCAGCACCGGGACAGGTCGCCGCCCTCACTTC. Translation gives CASTGTGRRPHF.

The genes are TRBV29-1 and TRBJ1-1, with D maybe TRBD1 (5 bases). Trimming left V 6 bases short and J 0 bases short, with 11 bases between. The CDR3 consists of 13 residues. CDR1 SQVTM and CDR2 ANQGSEA come from the germline V gene. The CDR3 spells CSVVTGMNTEAFF. Here the CDR3 DNA reads TGCAGCGTCGTCACAGGCATGAACACTGAAGCTTTCTTT.

The chain combines TRBV11-2 with TRBJ2-1; 7 nucleotides agree with TRBD1. The ends lost 5 bases at V and 4 bases at J; junction bases unmatched: 2. The CDR3 loop spans 13 amino acids. The germline V gene has CDR1 SGHAT and CDR2 FQNNGV. The CDR3 is CASSPGQYNEQFF. The CDR3 nucleotides are TGTGCCAGCAGCCCGGGACAGTACAATGAGCAGTTCTTC.